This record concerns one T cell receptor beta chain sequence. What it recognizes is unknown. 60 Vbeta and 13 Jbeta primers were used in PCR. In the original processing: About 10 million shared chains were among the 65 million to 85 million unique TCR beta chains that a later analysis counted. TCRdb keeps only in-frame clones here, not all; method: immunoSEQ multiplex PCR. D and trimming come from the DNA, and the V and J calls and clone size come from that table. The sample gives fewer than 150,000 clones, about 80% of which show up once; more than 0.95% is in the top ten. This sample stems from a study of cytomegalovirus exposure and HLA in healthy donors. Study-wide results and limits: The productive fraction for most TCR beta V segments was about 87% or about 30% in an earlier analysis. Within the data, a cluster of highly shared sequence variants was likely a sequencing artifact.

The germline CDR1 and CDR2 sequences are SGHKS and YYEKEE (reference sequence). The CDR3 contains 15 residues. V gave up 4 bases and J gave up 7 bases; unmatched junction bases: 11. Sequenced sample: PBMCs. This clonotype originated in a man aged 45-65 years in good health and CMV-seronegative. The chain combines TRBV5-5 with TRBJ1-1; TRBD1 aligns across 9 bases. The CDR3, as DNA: TGTGCCAGCAGCAAGGATGGGACAGGGCGGATTGAAGCTTTCTTT. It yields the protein CASSKDGTGRIEAFF.